The rows below give T cell receptor beta chains drawn from one sample of a study of blood T cell repertoires in COVID-19. This table comes from immunoSEQ multiplex PCR, and its TCRdb copy is limited to in-frame clones, with some not included. The sample includes 45,000 to 50,000 clones, approximately 89% of them seen just once. The material sequenced was peripheral blood. The source is a man aged 50-59 years with acute or convalescent COVID-19. The CDR3 runs from the conserved cysteine through the conserved F or W. D genes are given only for firm matches.

>15|NA|TRBV27
CASSWSGGSGYGYTF
>15|TRBD2|TRBV7-2
CASSLVAGEPYEQYF
>16|NA|TRBV13
CASSLIPPRDGGKLFF
>14|TRBD2|TRBV7-9
CASSSWGGGTEQYF
>12|NA|TRBV4-1
CASSQVGEKLFF
>13|NA|TRBV18
CASSPLNTGELFF
>13|NA|TRBV19
CASSSQDNSPLHF
>16|TRBD1|TRBV18
CASSPTSLTGAHGYTF
>16|TRBD2|TRBV27
CASSPRLAGVTNEQFF
>16|TRBD1|TRBV10-3
CATTADRPLSSYEQYF
>11|NA|TRBV3-1/TRBV3-2
CASSQKYEAFF
>16|TRBD2|TRBV9
CASSVPLAGGTDTQYF
>19|TRBD2|TRBV28
CASSLYPPGLAGDQETQYF
>16|TRBD2|TRBV9
CASSVASGLAGEKQYF
>15|TRBD1|TRBV14
CASSLLQGVGDTQYF
>15|NA|TRBV19
CASSIGTSGANVLTF
>13|NA|TRBV5-1
CASGRGRQETQYF